The clone carrying this T cell receptor (beta chain) was found a few times. The sort gate was single viable CD3+CD4+CD8-CD45RO+ cells for memory CD4+ T cells. Assay used: immunoSEQ multiplex PCR; TCRdb lists only in-frame clones, some missing. The data hold approximately 40,000 clones, with about three quarters observed a single time. The entry originates in a study of memory CD4+ T cells and cytomegalovirus serostatus. Germline CDR1 is LGHNT and CDR2 is FRNRAP. Trimming at V came to 6 bases and at J to 7 bases, leaving 14 bases not matched to a gene. The CDR3 consists of 18 residues. The TCR was taken from an adult in good health and CMV-seronegative. V and J are TRBV12-5 and TRBJ2-2, with TRBD2 matching over 13 bases. The sample comprised memory CD4+ T cells from blood. In DNA, the CDR3 is TGTGCTAGTGGCCGACGATCGGGACTAGCGGGGAGCGGCGGGGAGCTGTTTTTT. This translates into CASGRRSGLAGSGGELFF. The full variable domain, in which reference TRBV12-5 and TRBJ2-2 provide the parts outside the CDR3, is DARVTQTPRHKVTEMGQEVTMRCQPILGHNTVFWYRQTMMQGLELLAYFRNRAPLDDSGMPKDRFSAEMPDATLATLKIQPSEPRDSAVYFCASGRRSGLAGSGGELFFGEGSRLTVL.